Following are 12 T cell receptor beta chains from one sample sequenced in a study of sequential checkpoint blockade in melanoma. The data were produced by immunoSEQ multiplex PCR, yet TCRdb's version contains in-frame clones alone and is incomplete. Seen here are more than 9,500 clones, roughly four fifths observed once, and the top ten hold about a sixth. Treatment of the sample: randomized to nivolumab then ipilimumab (arm A) or the reverse (arm B). Here the sequenced sample was CD8+ T cells sorted from blood (inferred from file names), taken from a patient given nivolumab and ipilimumab in sequence. The receptors originated from a human donor with melanoma.

The chain couples TRBV7-8 to TRBJ1-1, with unresolved D. V was cut by 5 bases and J by 5 bases, with 9 bases left in between. The CDR3 has 12 residues. Per the germline V gene, CDR1 is SGHVS and CDR2 is FQNEAQ. DNA of the CDR3: TGTGCCAGCAGCCCCCTAAAAACTGAAGCTTTCTTT. It is translated as CASSPLKTEAFF.

This rearrangement joins TRBV19 to TRBJ1-5, with a weak D call TRBD1 (6 bases). Deletions cut 7 bases from V and 7 bases from J, with 17 bases between. CDR1 LNHDA and CDR2 SQIVND come from the germline V gene (reference sequence). This CDR3 has 14 residues. CDR3: CASTNLTGNQPQHF. CDR3 bases: TGTGCCAGTACTAACCTAACAGGGAACCAGCCCCAGCATTTT.

This chain links TRBV9 with TRBJ1-2; D gene uncertain. Germline CDR1 SGDLS, CDR2 YYNGEE. V lost 0 bases to trimming and J lost 7 bases, with 13 bases between them. This CDR3 has 14 amino acids. CDR3 region: CASSVAIGSRGYTF. CDR3 in DNA: TGTGCCAGCAGCGTAGCTATCGGGAGTCGTGGCTACACCTTC.

The chain has TRBV11-3 and TRBJ1-1; D not resolved. The CDR3 totals 13 residues. Looked up from germline, CDR1 is SGHNT and CDR2 is YENEEA. Trimming removed 2 bases from V and 5 bases from J, with 9 bases in between. The CDR3 protein is CASSLNGITEAFF. The CDR3 region has the DNA TGTGCCAGCAGCTTAAACGGGATTACTGAAGCTTTCTTT.

The chain has TRBV5-5 and TRBJ1-5; D perhaps matches TRBD1 (5 bases). Germline CDR1 is SGHKS and CDR2 is YYEKEE (reference sequence). The CDR3 is made up of 15 amino acids. V lost 0 bases to trimming and J lost 1 base, with 8 bases between them. The CDR3 region has the DNA TGTGCCAGCAGCTTGGGAGACAGAAGCAATCAGCCCCAGCATTTT. Encoded protein: CASSLGDRSNQPQHF.

The DNA for the CDR3 is TGTGCCAGCAGCCAACAGGGCTCTAGCAATCAGCCCCAGCATTTT. This codes for CASSQQGSSNQPQHF. The chain combines TRBV7-2 with TRBJ1-5; TRBD1 is a possible D gene (6 bases). Trimming shortened V by 5 bases and J by 0 bases, and 11 bases separated the two germline ends. CDR1 SGHTA and CDR2 FQGNSA come from the germline V gene. The CDR3 contains 15 residues.

This clone was recorded a few times. The CDR3 DNA reads as TGTGCCAGCAGCCAGACAGGGTCCTTCAATCAGCCCCAGCATTTT. Translating gives CASSQTGSFNQPQHF. This chain connects TRBV4-2 to TRBJ1-5; 7 bases are a match to TRBD1. V trimming: 3 bases; J trimming: 3 bases; junction bases outside the gene matches: 5. The CDR3 has 15 amino acids. The germline V gene has CDR1 LGHNA and CDR2 YNFKEQ.

This clone showed up just once. The chain carries TRBV5-6 and TRBJ1-6; D unclear. This CDR3 region has 12 residues. Trimming took 2 bases from V and 7 from J, leaving 4 bases between them. Per germline, CDR1 SGHDT and CDR2 YYEEEE. The CDR3 reads CASSFGNSPLHF. The CDR3 DNA is TGTGCCAGCAGCTTCGGGAATTCACCCCTCCACTTT.

The genes are TRBV15 and TRBJ2-5, with TRBD1 matching over 10 bases. V was clipped by 5 bases and J by 4 bases; unmatched bases: 7. The CDR3 covers 15 residues. Germline-derived CDR1 and CDR2 are LNHNV and YYDKDF (reference sequence). This CDR3 reads CATSGRDRGRETQYF. In DNA, the CDR3 is TGTGCCACCAGCGGAAGGGACAGGGGAAGAGAGACCCAGTACTTC.

This clone came up a few times. The chain carries TRBV27 and TRBJ2-7; D may be TRBD2 (6 bases). There are 15 residues in the CDR3. Germline V CDR1 and CDR2: MNHEY, SMNVEV (reference sequence). Between the trimmed V and J ends, which lost 0 bases and 0 bases, there was a span of 9 bases. The DNA for the CDR3 is TGTGCCAGCAGTTTATCTTCGGGAGTCTCCTACGAGCAGTACTTC. Protein product: CASSLSSGVSYEQYF.

This clone has only a few counts. This chain uses TRBV11-1 with TRBJ1-4, with 10 bases that match TRBD1. The CDR3 contains 15 residues. Germline assignment: CDR1 SGHAT and CDR2 FQDESV (reference sequence). With 2 bases clipped from V and 8 bases from J, the junction kept 5 bases outside the gene matches. CDR3 region: CASSLTGTGEEKLFF. The DNA of the CDR3 is TGTGCCAGCAGCTTAACCGGGACAGGGGAGGAAAAACTGTTTTTT.

This clone showed up just a few times. The genes are TRBV5-8 and TRBJ2-5; TRBD1 is a possible D gene (5 bases). The CDR3 spans 15 residues. In germline, CDR1 is SGHTS, CDR2 YDEGEE. Trimming shortened V by 0 bases and J by 3 bases, and 12 bases separated the two germline ends. The CDR3 region is CASSLGQIAKETQYF. CDR3 coding DNA: TGTGCCAGCAGCTTGGGACAGATAGCAAAAGAGACCCAGTACTTC.